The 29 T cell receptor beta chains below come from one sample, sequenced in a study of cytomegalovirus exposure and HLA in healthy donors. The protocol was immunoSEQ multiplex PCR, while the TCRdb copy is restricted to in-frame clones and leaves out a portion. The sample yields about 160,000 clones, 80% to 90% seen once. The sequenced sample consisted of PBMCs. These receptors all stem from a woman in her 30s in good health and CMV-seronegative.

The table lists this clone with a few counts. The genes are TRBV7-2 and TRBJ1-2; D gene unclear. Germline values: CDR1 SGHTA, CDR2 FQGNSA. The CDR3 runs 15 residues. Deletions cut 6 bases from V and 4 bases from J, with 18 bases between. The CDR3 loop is CASRHSLDGAYGYTF. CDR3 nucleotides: TGTGCCAGCAGACATAGCCTGGACGGAGCCTATGGCTACACCTTC.

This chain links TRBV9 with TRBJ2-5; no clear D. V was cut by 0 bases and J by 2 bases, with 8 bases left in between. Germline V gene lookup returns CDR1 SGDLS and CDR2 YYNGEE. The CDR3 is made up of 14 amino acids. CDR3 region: CASSVGVEQETQYF. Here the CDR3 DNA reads TGTGCCAGCAGCGTAGGCGTCGAGCAAGAGACCCAGTACTTC.

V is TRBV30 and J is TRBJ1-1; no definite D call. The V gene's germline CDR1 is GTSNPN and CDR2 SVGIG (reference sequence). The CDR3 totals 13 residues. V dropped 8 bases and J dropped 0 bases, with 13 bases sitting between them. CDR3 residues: CAGLAVVNTEAFF. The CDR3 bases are TGTGCCGGATTGGCGGTTGTGAACACTGAAGCTTTCTTT. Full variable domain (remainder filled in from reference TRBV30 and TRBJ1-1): SQTIHQWPATLVQPVGSPLSLECTVEGTSNPNLYWYRQAAGRGLQLLFYSVGIGQISSEVPQNLSASRPQDRQFILSSKKLLLSDSGFYLCAGLAVVNTEAFFGQGTRLTVV.

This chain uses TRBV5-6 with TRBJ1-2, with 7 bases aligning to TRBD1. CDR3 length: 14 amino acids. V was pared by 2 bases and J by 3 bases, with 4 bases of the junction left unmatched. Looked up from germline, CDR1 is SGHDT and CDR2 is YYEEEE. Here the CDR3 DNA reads TGTGCCAGCAGCTTACTACAGGGGTACTATGGCTACACCTTC. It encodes CASSLLQGYYGYTF.

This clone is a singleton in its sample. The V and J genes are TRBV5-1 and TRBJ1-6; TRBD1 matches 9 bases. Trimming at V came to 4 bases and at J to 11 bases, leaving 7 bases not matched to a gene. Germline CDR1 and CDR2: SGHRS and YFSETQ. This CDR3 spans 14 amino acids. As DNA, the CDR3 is TGCGCCAGCAGCCCCGGGACAGGGACGGCACCCCTCCACTTT. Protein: CASSPGTGTAPLHF.

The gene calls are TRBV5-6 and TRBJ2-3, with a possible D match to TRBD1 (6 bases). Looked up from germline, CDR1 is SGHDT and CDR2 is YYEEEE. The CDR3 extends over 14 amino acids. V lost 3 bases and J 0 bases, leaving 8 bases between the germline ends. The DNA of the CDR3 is TGTGCCAGCAGCTGGGACACTAGCACAGATACGCAGTATTTT. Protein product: CASSWDTSTDTQYF.

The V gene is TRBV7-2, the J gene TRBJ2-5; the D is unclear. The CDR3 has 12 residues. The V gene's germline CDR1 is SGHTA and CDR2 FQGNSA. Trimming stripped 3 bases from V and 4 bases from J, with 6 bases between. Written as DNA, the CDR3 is TGTGCCAGCAGCTTGTTTCCAGAGACCCAGTACTTC. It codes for CASSLFPETQYF.

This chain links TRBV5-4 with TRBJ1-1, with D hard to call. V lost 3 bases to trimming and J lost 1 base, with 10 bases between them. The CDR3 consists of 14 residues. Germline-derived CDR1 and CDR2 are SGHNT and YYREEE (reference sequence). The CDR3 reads CASSSRVGNTEAFF. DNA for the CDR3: TGTGCCAGCAGCTCACGGGTGGGGAACACTGAAGCTTTCTTT.

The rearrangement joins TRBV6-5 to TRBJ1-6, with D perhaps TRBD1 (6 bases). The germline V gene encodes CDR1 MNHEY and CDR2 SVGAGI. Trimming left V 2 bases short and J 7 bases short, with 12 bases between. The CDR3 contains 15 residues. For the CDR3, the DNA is TGTGCCAGCAGTTACCCACTGGGGGGCAATTCACCCCTCCACTTT. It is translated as CASSYPLGGNSPLHF.

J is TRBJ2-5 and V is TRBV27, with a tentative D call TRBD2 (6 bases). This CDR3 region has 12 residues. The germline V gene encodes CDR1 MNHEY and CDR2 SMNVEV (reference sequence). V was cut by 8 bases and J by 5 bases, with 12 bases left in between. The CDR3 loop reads CASSDRGETQYF. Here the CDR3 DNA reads TGTGCCAGCTCCGACCGGGGGGAGACCCAGTACTTC.

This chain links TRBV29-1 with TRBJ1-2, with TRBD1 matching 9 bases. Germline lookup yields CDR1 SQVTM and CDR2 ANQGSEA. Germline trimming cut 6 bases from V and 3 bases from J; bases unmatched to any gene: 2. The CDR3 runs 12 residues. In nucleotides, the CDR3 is TGCAGCGTGACAGGGGGGGACTATGGCTACACCTTC. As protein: CSVTGGDYGYTF.

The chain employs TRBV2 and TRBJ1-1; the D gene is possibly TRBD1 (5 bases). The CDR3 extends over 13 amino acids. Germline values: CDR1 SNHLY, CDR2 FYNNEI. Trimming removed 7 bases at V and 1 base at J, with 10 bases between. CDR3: CASTARENTEAFF. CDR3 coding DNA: TGTGCCAGCACCGCCAGGGAGAACACTGAAGCTTTCTTT.

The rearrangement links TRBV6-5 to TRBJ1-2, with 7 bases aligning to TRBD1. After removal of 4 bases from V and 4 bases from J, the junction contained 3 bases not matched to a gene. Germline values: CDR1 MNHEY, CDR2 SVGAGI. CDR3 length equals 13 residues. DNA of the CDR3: TGTGCCAGCAGTTCCGGGACAGTCTATGGCTACACCTTC. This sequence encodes CASSSGTVYGYTF.

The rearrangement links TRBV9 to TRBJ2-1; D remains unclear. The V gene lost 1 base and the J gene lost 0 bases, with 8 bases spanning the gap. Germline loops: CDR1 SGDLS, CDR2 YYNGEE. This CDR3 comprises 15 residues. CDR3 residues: CASSVTWSSYNEQFF. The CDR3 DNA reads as TGTGCCAGCAGCGTAACCTGGAGCTCCTACAATGAGCAGTTCTTC.

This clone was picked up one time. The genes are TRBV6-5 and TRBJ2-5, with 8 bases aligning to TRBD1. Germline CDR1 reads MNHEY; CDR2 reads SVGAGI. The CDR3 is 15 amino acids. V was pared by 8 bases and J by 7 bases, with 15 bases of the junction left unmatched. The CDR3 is CASFRGQEESGTQYF. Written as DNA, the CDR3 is TGTGCCAGCTTTCGGGGACAGGAAGAATCAGGGACCCAGTACTTC.

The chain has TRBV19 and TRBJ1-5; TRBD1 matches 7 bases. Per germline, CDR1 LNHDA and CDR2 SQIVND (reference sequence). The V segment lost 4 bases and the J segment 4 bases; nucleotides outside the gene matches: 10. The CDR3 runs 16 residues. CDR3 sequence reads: CASSTVGTATNQPQHF. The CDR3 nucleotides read TGTGCCAGTAGTACCGTCGGGACAGCTACGAATCAGCCCCAGCATTTT.

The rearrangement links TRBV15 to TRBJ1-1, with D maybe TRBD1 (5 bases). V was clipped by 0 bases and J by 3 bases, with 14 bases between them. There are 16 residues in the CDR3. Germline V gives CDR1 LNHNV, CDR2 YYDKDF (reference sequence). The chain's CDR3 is CATSRDLSGLDTEAFF. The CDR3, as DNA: TGTGCCACCAGCAGAGATCTGTCAGGGCTGGACACTGAAGCTTTCTTT.

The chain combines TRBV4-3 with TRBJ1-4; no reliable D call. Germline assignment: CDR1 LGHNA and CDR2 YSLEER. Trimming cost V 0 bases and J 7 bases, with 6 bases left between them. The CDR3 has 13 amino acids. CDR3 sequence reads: CASSQDYGEKLFF. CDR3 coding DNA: TGCGCCAGCAGCCAAGATTATGGTGAAAAACTGTTTTTT.

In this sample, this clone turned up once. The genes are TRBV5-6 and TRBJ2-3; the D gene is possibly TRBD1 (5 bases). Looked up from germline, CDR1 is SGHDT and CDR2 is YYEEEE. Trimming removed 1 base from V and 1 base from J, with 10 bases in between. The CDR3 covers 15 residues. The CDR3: CASSLRVGGTDTQYF. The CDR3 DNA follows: TGTGCCAGCAGCTTGCGTGTAGGGGGCACAGATACGCAGTATTTT.

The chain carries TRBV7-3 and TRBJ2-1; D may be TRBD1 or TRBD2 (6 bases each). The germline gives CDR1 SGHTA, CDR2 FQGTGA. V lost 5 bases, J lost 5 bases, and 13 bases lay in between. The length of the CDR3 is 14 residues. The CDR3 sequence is CASSRGGTHNEQFF. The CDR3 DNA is TGTGCCAGCAGCCGTGGAGGGACACACAATGAGCAGTTCTTC.

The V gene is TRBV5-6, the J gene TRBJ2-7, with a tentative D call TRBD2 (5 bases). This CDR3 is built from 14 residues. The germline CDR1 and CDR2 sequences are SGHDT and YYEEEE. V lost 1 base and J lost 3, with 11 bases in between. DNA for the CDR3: TGTGCCAGCAGCTTGTTCGGGGAGTTCTACGAGCAGTACTTC. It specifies CASSLFGEFYEQYF. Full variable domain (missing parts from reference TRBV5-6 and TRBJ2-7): DAGVTQSPTHLIKTRGQQVTLRCSPKSGHDTVSWYQQALGQGPQFIFQYYEEEERQRGNFPDRFSGHQFPNYSSELNVNALLLGDSALYLCASSLFGEFYEQYFGPGTRLTVT.

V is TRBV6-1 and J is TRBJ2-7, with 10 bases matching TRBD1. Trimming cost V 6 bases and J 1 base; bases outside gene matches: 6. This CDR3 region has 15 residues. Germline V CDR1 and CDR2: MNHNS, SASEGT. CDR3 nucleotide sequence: TGTGCCAGCAGACCGGGACAGGGGACGTCCTACGAGCAGTACTTC. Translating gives CASRPGQGTSYEQYF.

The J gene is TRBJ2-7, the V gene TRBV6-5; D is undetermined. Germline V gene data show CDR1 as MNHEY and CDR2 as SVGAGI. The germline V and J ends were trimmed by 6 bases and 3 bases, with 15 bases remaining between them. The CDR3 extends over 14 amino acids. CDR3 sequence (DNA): TGTGCCAGCAGCTACGAAGGCCTGAGCTACGAGCAGTACTTC. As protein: CASSYEGLSYEQYF.

CDR3 in amino acids: CASSDVDTDTQYF. As DNA, the CDR3 is TGTGCCAGCAGTGACGTCGATACAGATACGCAGTATTTT. This sequence joins TRBV6-4 and TRBJ2-3; D unresolved. Germline values: CDR1 MRHNA, CDR2 SNTAGT. The CDR3 sequence is 13 residues long. V was trimmed by 2 bases and J by 3 bases, leaving 6 bases between them.

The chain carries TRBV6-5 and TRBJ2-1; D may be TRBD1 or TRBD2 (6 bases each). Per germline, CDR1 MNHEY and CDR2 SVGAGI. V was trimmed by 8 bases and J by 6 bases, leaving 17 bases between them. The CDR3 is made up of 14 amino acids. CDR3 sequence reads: CASGSGEERNEQFF. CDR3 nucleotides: TGTGCCAGCGGGTCAGGGGAGGAACGCAATGAGCAGTTCTTC.

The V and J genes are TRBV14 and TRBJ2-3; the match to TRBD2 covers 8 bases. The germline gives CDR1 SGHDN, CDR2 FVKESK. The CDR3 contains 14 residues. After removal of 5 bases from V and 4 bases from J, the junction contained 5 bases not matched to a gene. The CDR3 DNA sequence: TGTGCCAGCAGCTTCCGGGGGGGCGCAGATACGCAGTATTTT. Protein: CASSFRGGADTQYF. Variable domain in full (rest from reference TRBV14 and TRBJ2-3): EAGVTQFPSHSVIEKGQTVTLRCDPISGHDNLYWYRRVMGKEIKFLLHFVKESKQDESGMPNNRFLAERTGGTYSTLKVQPAELEDSGVYFCASSFRGGADTQYFGPGTRLTVL.

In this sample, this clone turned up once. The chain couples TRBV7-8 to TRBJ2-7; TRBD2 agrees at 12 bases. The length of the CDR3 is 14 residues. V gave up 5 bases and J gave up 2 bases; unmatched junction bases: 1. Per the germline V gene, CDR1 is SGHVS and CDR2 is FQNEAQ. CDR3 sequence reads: CASSPSGRAYEQYF. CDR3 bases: TGTGCCAGCAGCCCTAGCGGGAGGGCCTACGAGCAGTACTTC.

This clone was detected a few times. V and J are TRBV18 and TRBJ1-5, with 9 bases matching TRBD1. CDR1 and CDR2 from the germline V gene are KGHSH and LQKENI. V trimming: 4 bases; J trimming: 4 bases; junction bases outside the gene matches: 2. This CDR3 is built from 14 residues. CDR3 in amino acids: CASSLDRGNQPQHF. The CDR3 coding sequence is TGTGCCAGCTCACTGGACAGGGGAAATCAGCCCCAGCATTTT.

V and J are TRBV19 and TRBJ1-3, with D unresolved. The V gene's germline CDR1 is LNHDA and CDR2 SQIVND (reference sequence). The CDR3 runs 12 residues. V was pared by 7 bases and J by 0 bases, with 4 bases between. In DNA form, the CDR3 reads TGTGCCAGTATCCACTCTGGAAACACCATATATTTT. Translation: CASIHSGNTIYF.